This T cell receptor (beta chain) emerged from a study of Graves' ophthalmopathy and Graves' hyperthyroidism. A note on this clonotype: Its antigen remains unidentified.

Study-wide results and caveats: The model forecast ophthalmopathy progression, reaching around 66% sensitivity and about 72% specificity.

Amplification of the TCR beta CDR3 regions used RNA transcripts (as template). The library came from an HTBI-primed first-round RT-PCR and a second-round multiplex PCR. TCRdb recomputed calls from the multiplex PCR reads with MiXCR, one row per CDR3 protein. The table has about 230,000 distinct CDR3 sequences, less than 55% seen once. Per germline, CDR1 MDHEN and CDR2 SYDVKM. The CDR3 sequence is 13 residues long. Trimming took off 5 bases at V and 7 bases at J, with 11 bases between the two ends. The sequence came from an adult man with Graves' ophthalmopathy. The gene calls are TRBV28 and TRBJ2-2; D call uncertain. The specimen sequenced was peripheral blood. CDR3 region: CASSRTGIGELFF. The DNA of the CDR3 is TGTGCCAGCAGTCGCACCGGAATCGGGGAGCTGTTTTTT.